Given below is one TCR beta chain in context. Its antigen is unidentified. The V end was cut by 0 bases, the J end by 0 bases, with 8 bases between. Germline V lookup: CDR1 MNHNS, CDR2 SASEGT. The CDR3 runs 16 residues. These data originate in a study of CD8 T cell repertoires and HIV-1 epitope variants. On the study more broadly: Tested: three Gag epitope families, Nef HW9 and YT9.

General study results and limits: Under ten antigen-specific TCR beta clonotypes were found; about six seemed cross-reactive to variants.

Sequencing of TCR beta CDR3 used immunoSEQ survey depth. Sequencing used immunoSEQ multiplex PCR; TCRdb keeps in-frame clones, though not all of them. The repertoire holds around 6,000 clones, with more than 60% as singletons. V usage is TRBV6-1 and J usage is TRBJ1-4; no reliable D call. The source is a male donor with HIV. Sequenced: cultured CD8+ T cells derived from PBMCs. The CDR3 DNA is TGTGCCAGCAGTGAAGCCCCGGGTCCAACTAATGAAAAACTGTTTTTT. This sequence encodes CASSEAPGPTNEKLFF.